This section outlines one T cell receptor beta chain sequence together with its context. Its antigen is unidentified. V was clipped by 5 bases and J by 0 bases, with 14 bases between them. CDR3 length: 16 residues. In germline, CDR1 is SGHAT, CDR2 FQNNGV. This sample was included in a study of T cells after yellow fever vaccination. Points from the study as a whole: It was a small share of clonotypes that appeared in both CD4 and CD8 compartments. Though it reached lower strength, the secondary response hit its peak faster, day 5 versus 15. Contamination of FACS-sorted repertoires by abundant clonotypes from the bulk population could occur.

5'RACE template switching added a universal primer site and UMIs to TCR cDNA. One entry per CDR3 protein, called by TCRdb with MiXCR from the 5' RACE reads. The sample includes around 310,000 distinct CDR3 sequences, over 3.5% of them seen just once. The receptor comes from a man younger than 30 who received the YFV17D yellow fever vaccine. Here the sequenced sample was PBMCs, taken 15 days after the yellow fever booster vaccination. This chain connects TRBV11-2 to TRBJ2-1, with D unresolved. CDR3 sequence: CASSRVGGSSYNEQFF. In DNA, the CDR3 is TGTGCCAGCAGCCGAGTTGGCGGTAGCTCCTACAATGAGCAGTTCTTC.